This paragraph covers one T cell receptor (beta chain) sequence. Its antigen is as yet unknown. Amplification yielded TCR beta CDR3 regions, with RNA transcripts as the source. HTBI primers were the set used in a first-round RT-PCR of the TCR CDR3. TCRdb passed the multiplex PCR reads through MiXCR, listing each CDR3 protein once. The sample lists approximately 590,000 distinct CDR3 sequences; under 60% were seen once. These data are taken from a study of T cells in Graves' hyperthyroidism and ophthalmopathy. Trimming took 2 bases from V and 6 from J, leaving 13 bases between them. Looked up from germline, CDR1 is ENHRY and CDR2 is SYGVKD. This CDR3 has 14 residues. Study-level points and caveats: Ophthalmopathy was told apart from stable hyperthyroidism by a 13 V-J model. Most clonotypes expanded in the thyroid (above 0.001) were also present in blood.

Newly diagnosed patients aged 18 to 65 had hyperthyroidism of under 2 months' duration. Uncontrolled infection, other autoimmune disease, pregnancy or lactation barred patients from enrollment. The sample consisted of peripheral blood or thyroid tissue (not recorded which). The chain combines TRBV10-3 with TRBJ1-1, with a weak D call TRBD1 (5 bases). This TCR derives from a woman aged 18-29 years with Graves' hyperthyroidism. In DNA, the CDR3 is TGTGCCATCAGTGAGCCGCAGGGACCGGCTGAAGCTTTCTTT. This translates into CAISEPQGPAEAFF.